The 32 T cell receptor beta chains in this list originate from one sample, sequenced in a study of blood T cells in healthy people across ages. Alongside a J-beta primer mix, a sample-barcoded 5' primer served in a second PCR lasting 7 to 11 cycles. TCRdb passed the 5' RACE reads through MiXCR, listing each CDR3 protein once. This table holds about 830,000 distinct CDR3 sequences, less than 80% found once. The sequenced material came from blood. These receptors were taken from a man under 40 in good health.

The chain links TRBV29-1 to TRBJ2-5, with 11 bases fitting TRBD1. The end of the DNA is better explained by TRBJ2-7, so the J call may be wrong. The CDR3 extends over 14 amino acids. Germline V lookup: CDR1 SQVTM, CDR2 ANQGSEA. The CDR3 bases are TGCAGCGTTGAGTCGGGACAGGGGGTCCACGAGCAGTACTTC. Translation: CSVESGQGVHEQYF.

The CDR3 sequence is CSARESLRDYNEQFF. The CDR3 nucleotides read TGCAGTGCTAGAGAGAGCTTGCGGGACTACAATGAGCAGTTCTTC. V usage is TRBV20-1 and J usage is TRBJ2-1; weak D call: TRBD2 (6 bases). The V end lost 0 bases, the J end lost 3 bases, and 12 bases lay between the germline ends. CDR1 and CDR2 from the germline V gene are DFQATT and SNEGSKA (reference sequence). This CDR3 is 15 amino acids long.

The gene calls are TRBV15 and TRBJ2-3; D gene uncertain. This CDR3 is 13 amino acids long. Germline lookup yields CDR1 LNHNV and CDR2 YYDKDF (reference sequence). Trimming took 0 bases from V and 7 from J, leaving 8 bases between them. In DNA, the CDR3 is TGTGCCACCAGCAGAGATCTACGGTATACGCAGTATTTT. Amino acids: CATSRDLRYTQYF.

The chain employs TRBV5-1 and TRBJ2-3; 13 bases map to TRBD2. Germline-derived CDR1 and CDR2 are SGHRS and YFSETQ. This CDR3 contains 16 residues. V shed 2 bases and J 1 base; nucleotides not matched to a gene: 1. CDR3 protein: CASSFGTSGGTDTQYF. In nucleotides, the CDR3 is TGCGCCAGCAGCTTCGGGACTAGCGGGGGCACAGATACGCAGTATTTT. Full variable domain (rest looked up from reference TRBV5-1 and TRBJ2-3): KAGVTQTPRYLIKTRGQQVTLSCSPISGHRSVSWYQQTPGQGLQFLFEYFSETQRNKGNFPGRFSGRQFSNSRSEMNVSTLELGDSALYLCASSFGTSGGTDTQYFGPGTRLTVL.

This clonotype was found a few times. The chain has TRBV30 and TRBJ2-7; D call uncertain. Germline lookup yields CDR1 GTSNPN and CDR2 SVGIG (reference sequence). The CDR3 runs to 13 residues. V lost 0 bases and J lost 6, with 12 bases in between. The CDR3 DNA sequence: TGTGCCTGGAGTGTAAGGGATTGGGCCGAGCAGTACTTC. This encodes CAWSVRDWAEQYF.

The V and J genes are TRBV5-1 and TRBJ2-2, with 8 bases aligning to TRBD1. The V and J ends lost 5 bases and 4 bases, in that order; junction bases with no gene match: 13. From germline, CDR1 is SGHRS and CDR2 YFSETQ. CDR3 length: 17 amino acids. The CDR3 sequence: CASRVGQEILITGELFF. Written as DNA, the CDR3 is TGCGCCAGCAGGGTGGGACAGGAGATCTTGATCACCGGGGAGCTGTTTTTT. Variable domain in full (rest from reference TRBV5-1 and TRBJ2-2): KAGVTQTPRYLIKTRGQQVTLSCSPISGHRSVSWYQQTPGQGLQFLFEYFSETQRNKGNFPGRFSGRQFSNSRSEMNVSTLELGDSALYLCASRVGQEILITGELFFGEGSRLTVL.

DNA of the CDR3: TGCGCCAGCAGCCAAGCAAGCCCCCAGGGAGACGAGACCCAGTACTTC. Translated: CASSQASPQGDETQYF. The V gene is TRBV4-1, the J gene TRBJ2-5; D tentatively reads TRBD1 or TRBD2 (5 bases each). Between the trimmed V and J ends, which lost 1 base and 5 bases, there was a span of 17 bases. The germline V gene encodes CDR1 MGHRA and CDR2 YSYEKL. The CDR3 loop spans 16 amino acids.

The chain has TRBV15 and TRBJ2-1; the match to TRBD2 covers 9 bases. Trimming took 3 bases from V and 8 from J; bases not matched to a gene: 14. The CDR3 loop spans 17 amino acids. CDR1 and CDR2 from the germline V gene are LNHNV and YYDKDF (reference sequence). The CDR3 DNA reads TGTGCCACCAGCAGCCCGGTGAGGAGCGGGGGGATGCATGAGCAGTTCTTC. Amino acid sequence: CATSSPVRSGGMHEQFF.

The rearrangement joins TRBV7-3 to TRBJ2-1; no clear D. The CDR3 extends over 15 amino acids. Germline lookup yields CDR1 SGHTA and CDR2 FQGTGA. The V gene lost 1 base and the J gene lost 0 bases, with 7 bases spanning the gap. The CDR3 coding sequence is TGTGCCAGCAGCTTAAGTCACGGCTCCTACAATGAGCAGTTCTTC. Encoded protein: CASSLSHGSYNEQFF.

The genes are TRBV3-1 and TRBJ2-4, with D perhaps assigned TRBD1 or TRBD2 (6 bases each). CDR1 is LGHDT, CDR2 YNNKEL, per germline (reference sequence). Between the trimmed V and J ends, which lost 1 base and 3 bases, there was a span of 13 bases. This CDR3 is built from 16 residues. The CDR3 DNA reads TGTGCCAGCAGCCAAGGGCTGCGGGACAACAAAAACATTCAGTACTTC. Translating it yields CASSQGLRDNKNIQYF.

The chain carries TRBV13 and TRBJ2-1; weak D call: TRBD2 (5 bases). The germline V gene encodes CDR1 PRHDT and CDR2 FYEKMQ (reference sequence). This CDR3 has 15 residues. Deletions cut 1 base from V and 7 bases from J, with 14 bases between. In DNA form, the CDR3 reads TGTGCCAGCAGCTTAGAGCTGTGGCTAGCAAATGAGCAGTTCTTC. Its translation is CASSLELWLANEQFF.

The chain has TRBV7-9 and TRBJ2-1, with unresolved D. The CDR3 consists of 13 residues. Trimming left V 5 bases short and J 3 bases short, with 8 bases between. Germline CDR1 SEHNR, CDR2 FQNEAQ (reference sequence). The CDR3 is CASSAPSYNEQFF. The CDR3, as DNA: TGTGCCAGCAGCGCCCCTAGCTACAATGAGCAGTTCTTC.

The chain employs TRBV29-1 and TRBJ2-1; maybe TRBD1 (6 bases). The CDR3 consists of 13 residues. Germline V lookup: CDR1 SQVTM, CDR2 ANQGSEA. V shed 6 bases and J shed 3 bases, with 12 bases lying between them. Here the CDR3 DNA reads TGCAGCGTCGCAAGGGGGAACTACAATGAGCAGTTCTTC. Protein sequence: CSVARGNYNEQFF.

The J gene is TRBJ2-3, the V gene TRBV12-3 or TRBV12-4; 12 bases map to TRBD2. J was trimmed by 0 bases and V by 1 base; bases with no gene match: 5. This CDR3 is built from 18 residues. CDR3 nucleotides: TGTGCCAGCAGTTTAGATGGGACTAGCGGGCATAGCACAGATACGCAGTATTTT. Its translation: CASSLDGTSGHSTDTQYF.

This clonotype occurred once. The CDR3 loop is CASSPVNSVAEAFF. CDR3 nucleotide sequence: TGTGCCAGCAGCCCCGTTAACTCGGTAGCTGAAGCTTTCTTT. The J gene is TRBJ1-1, the V gene TRBV14; D unclear. This CDR3 is 14 amino acids long. V was cut by 4 bases and J by 6 bases, with 15 bases left in between. CDR1 and CDR2 (germline): SGHDN, FVKESK.

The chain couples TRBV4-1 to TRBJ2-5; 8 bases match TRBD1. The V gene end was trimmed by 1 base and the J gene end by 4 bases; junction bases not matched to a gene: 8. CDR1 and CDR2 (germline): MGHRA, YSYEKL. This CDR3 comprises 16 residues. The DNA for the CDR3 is TGCGCCAGCAGCCAAGCTAGAGGACAGGGTCTAGAGACCCAGTACTTC. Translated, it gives CASSQARGQGLETQYF.

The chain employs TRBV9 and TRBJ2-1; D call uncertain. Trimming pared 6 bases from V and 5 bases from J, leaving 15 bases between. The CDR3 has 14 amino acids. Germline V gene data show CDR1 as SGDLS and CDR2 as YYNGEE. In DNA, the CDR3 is TGTGCCAGCAATTCGAGAACAGCCGACAATGAGCAGTTCTTC. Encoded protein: CASNSRTADNEQFF.

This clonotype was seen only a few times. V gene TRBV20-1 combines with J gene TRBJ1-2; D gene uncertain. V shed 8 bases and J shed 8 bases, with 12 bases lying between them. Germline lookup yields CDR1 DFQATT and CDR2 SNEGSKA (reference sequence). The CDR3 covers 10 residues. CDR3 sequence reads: CSPSGGGYTF. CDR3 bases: TGCAGTCCCTCGGGAGGAGGCTACACCTTC.

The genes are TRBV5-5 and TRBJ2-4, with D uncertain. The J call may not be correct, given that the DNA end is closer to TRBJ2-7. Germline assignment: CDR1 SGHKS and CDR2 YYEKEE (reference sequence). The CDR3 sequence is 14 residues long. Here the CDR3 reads CASSLVVATYEQYF. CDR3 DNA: TGTGCCAGCAGCTTGGTGGTGGCTACCTACGAGCAGTACTTC.

The CDR3 region has the DNA TGCGCCAGCAGCGTGAGTGGACAGGCTAGCACAGATACGCAGTATTTT. Its protein is CASSVSGQASTDTQYF. The chain joins TRBV5-1 to TRBJ2-3; 7 nucleotides line up with TRBD1. The CDR3 runs to 16 residues. The trim removed 4 bases at V and 0 bases at J, leaving 8 bases unmatched. Germline-derived CDR1 and CDR2 are SGHRS and YFSETQ.

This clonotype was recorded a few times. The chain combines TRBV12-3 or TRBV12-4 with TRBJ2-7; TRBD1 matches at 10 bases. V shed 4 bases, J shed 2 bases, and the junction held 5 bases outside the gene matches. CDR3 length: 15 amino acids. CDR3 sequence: CASSSSDRGAYEQYF. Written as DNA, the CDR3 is TGTGCCAGCAGTTCATCGGACAGGGGGGCCTACGAGCAGTACTTC.

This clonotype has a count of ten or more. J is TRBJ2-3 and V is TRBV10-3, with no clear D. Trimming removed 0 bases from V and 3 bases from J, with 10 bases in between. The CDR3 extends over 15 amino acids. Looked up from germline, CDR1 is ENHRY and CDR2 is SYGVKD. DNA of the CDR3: TGTGCCATCAGTGAGTCACAGCACCCTACAGATACGCAGTATTTT. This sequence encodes CAISESQHPTDTQYF.

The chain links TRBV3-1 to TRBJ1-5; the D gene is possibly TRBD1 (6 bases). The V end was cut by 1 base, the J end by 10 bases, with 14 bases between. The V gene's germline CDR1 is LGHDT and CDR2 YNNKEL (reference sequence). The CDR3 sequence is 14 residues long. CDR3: CASSQGTASQPQHF. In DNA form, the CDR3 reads TGTGCCAGCAGCCAAGGGACAGCGAGTCAACCCCAGCATTTT.

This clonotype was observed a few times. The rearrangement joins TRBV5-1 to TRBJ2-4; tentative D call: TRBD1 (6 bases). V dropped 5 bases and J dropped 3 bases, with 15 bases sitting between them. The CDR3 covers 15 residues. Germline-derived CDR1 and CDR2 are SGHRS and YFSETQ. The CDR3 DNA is TGCGCCAGCAGTATGAATCCAGGGGACAAAAACATTCAGTACTTC. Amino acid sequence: CASSMNPGDKNIQYF.

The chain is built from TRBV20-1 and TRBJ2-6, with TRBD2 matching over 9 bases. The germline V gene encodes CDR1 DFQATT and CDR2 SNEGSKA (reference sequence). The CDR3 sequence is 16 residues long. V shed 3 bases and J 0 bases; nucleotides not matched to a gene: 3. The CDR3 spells CSARTSGHSGANVLTF. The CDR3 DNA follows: TGCAGTGCTAGGACTAGCGGCCACTCTGGGGCCAACGTCCTGACTTTC.

The chain's CDR3 is CASSSSAGLTYEQYF. In DNA form, the CDR3 reads TGCGCCAGCAGCTCGTCGGCGGGGCTGACCTACGAGCAGTACTTC. The chain is built from TRBV5-1 and TRBJ2-7; maybe TRBD2 (6 bases). The germline V and J ends were trimmed by 3 bases and 2 bases, with 15 bases remaining between them. Germline CDR1 is SGHRS and CDR2 is YFSETQ. This CDR3 has 15 residues.

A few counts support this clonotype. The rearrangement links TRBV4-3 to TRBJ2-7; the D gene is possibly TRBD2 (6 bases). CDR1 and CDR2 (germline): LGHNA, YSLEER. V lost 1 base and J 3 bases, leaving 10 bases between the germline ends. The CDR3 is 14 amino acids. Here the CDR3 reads CASSQAAGHYEQYF. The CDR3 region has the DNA TGCGCCAGCAGCCAAGCGGCGGGGCACTACGAGCAGTACTTC.

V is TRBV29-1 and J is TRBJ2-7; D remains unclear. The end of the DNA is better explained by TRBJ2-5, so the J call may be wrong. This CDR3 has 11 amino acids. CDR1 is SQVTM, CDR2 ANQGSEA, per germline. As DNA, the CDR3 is TGCAGCGTTGAGGGTGACGAGACCCAGTACTTC. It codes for CSVEGDETQYF.

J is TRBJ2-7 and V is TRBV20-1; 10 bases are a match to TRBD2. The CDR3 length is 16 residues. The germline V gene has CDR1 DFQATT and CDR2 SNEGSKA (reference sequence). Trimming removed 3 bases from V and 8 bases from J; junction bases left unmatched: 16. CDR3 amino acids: CSARLNILAGAEKQYF. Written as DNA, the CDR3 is TGCAGTGCTAGGCTGAATATTCTAGCGGGGGCAGAGAAGCAGTACTTC.

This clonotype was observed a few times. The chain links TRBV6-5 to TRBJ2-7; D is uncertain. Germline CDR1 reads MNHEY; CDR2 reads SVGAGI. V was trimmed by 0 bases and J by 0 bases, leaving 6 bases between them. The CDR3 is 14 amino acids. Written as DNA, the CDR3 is TGTGCCAGCAGTTACTCATTCAGCTCCTACGAGCAGTACTTC. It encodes CASSYSFSSYEQYF.

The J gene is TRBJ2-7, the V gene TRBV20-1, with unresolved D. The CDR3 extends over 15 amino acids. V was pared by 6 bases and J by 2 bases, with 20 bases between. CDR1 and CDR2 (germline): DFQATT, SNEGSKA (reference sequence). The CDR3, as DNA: TGCAGTGCCCTCGCGCTAGAGACCTGGGCCTACGAGCAGTACTTC. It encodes CSALALETWAYEQYF.

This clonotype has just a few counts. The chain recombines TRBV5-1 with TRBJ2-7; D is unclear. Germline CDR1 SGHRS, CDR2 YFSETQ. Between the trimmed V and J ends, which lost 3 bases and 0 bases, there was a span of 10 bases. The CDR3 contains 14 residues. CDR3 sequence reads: CASSSEGRSYEQYF. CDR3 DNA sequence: TGCGCCAGCAGCTCCGAAGGGCGCTCCTACGAGCAGTACTTC.